The next 16 T cell receptor beta chains were all read from a single sample in a study of early T cells in non-severe SARS-CoV-2 infection. In TCRdb, the 5' RACE reads were re-called with MiXCR into one record per CDR3 protein. The data contain some 91,000 distinct CDR3 sequences, around 14% of them seen just once; the ten biggest clones take up roughly 6%. Sample: whole blood. These receptors originate from an adult who was a healthcare worker with PCR-confirmed SARS-CoV-2 infection or an uninfected control (not recorded which).

This clonotype has ten or more counts. This sequence joins TRBV6-4 and TRBJ2-3; D is ambiguous. Trimming cost V 0 bases and J 4 bases, with 11 bases left between them. The germline V gene has CDR1 MRHNA and CDR2 SNTAGT. This CDR3 contains 15 residues. The CDR3 DNA reads TGTGCCAGCAGTGACTCGGGCCAGGTTGCAGATACGCAGTATTTT. This encodes CASSDSGQVADTQYF.

In nucleotides, the CDR3 is TGTGCCAGCTCACCAAATAACAGGGGAACTAATGAAAAACTGTTTTTT. Its protein is CASSPNNRGTNEKLFF. J is TRBJ1-4 and V is TRBV18; 7 nucleotides agree with TRBD1. V gave up 2 bases and J gave up 1 base; unmatched junction bases: 4. Germline-derived CDR1 and CDR2 are KGHSH and LQKENI. This CDR3 contains 16 residues.

This clonotype was observed at least ten times. This chain connects TRBV6-1 to TRBJ1-6, with D possibly TRBD1 on 5 matching bases. The CDR3 spans 15 residues. Germline loops: CDR1 MNHNS, CDR2 SASEGT. V was cut by 6 bases and J by 5 bases, with 14 bases left in between. The CDR3 spells CASSAGIWNNSPLHF. The DNA for the CDR3 is TGTGCCAGCAGCGCAGGGATTTGGAATAATTCACCCCTCCACTTT.

There are a few counts of this clonotype. J is TRBJ2-7 and V is TRBV7-9, with TRBD1 identical over 12 bases. Unmatched junction bases numbered 12, after V lost 5 bases and J lost 4 bases. Germline assignment: CDR1 SEHNR and CDR2 FQNEAQ (reference sequence). The CDR3 runs to 17 residues. This CDR3 is CASSPGTGGATGYEQYF. The DNA for the CDR3 is TGTGCCAGCAGCCCTGGGACAGGGGGCGCAACGGGATACGAGCAGTACTTC.

The chain carries TRBV6-1 and TRBJ2-1; D perhaps matches TRBD1 (6 bases). Per the germline V gene, CDR1 is MNHNS and CDR2 is SASEGT. CDR3 size: 15 residues. V was trimmed by 8 bases and J by 0 bases, leaving 14 bases between them. The CDR3 bases are TGTGCCAGCCGCCTTCGAGGGGGCTCCTACAATGAGCAGTTCTTC. It specifies CASRLRGGSYNEQFF.

In the case of this clonotype: Germline is not matched at one junction end, which may reflect a read error. The chain recombines TRBV19 with TRBJ2-5; 9 bases are a match to TRBD1. Germline V gives CDR1 LNHDA, CDR2 SQIVND (reference sequence). The CDR3 sequence is 14 residues long. The CDR3 protein is CAGRPLQGAKTQYF. The CDR3 coding sequence is TGTGCCGGTAGACCCCTACAGGGGGCGAAGACCCAGTACTTC. Looking up the rest from reference TRBV19 and TRBJ2-5 gives the full variable domain: DGGITQSPKYLFRKEGQNVTLSCEQNLNHDAMYWYRQDPGQGLRLIYYSQIVNDFQKGDIAEGYSVSREKKESFPLTVTSAQKNPTAFYLCAGRPLQGAKTQYFGPGTRLLVL.

This clonotype was counted a few times. This chain joins TRBV10-3 and TRBJ2-6, with a tentative D call TRBD2 (5 bases). Trimming cost V 3 bases and J 4 bases, with 10 bases left between them. This CDR3 region has 15 residues. The germline gives CDR1 ENHRY, CDR2 SYGVKD. This chain's CDR3 is CAISESGEGANVLTF. CDR3 nucleotide sequence: TGTGCCATCAGTGAATCCGGGGAGGGGGCCAACGTCCTGACTTTC.

This clonotype was detected a few times. The chain employs TRBV10-2 and TRBJ1-1, with D possibly being TRBD1 (6 bases). Looked up from germline, CDR1 is WSHSY and CDR2 is SAAADI. The CDR3 length is 14 residues. Trimming pared 10 bases from V and 1 base from J, leaving 16 bases between. The CDR3 here is CATSGTSANTEAFF. CDR3 coding DNA: TGCGCCACCAGCGGGACATCGGCGAACACTGAAGCTTTCTTT.

This clonotype was recorded at least ten times. The chain links TRBV4-2 to TRBJ2-1, with no clear D. Trimming cost V 10 bases and J 7 bases, with 14 bases left between them. The CDR3 is made up of 12 amino acids. CDR1 and CDR2 (germline): LGHNA, YNFKEQ. The CDR3, as DNA: TGTGCCACCAGTAGGACCGAGAATGAGCAGTTCTTC. Its protein product is CATSRTENEQFF.

This clonotype has a handful of counts. This chain links TRBV19 with TRBJ1-2; D gene uncertain. From germline, CDR1 is LNHDA and CDR2 SQIVND (reference sequence). CDR3 length equals 13 residues. Trimming took off 1 base at V and 3 bases at J, with 6 bases between the two ends. CDR3 sequence: CASSIAQYYGYTF. The CDR3 DNA reads as TGTGCCAGTAGTATAGCGCAGTACTATGGCTACACCTTC.

The J gene is TRBJ2-1, the V gene TRBV6-2 or TRBV6-3, with TRBD2 matching 8 bases. V shed 0 bases and J 9 bases; nucleotides not matched to a gene: 13. Germline V lookup: CDR1 MNHEY, CDR2 SVGEGT. This CDR3 contains 17 residues. CDR3 in DNA: TGTGCCAGCAGTTACTCATTAGCGGGAAGCAGCTCCGGTGAGCAGTTCTTC. This gives the protein CASSYSLAGSSSGEQFF.

This clonotype has only a few counts. The chain couples TRBV12-3 or TRBV12-4 to TRBJ2-1; 8 bases align to TRBD2. This CDR3 spans 16 amino acids. Trimming took 6 bases from V and 9 from J; bases not matched to a gene: 16. The CDR3: CASSPPGLGFSSEQFF. The CDR3 nucleotides are TGTGCCAGCAGCCCCCCGGGACTAGGTTTCAGCAGTGAGCAGTTCTTC.

The gene calls are TRBV2 and TRBJ2-3; 7 nucleotides match TRBD1. From germline, CDR1 is SNHLY and CDR2 FYNNEI. V trimming: 10 bases; J trimming: 6 bases; junction bases outside the gene matches: 7. This CDR3 contains 12 residues. The CDR3 DNA follows: TGTGCCACGGCAGGGGGTAGGGATACGCAGTATTTT. This gives the protein CATAGGRDTQYF.

This clonotype has just a few counts. The rearrangement links TRBV7-8 to TRBJ2-1; tentatively, D is TRBD1 or TRBD2 (5 bases each). This CDR3 comprises 14 residues. Per the germline V gene, CDR1 is SGHVS and CDR2 is FQNEAQ. Trimming removed 6 bases from V and 5 bases from J, with 14 bases in between. The CDR3 DNA is TGTGCCAGCAGTCACCGGGACCACCACAATGAGCAGTTCTTC. Amino acid sequence: CASSHRDHHNEQFF.

The chain joins TRBV7-9 to TRBJ1-6; TRBD1 matches at 10 bases. V gave up 5 bases and J gave up 8 bases; unmatched junction bases: 9. Germline V gene lookup returns CDR1 SEHNR and CDR2 FQNEAQ (reference sequence). The CDR3 covers 16 residues. Here the CDR3 reads CASSHLDRGRDSPLHF. The CDR3 nucleotides are TGTGCCAGCAGCCACCTCGACAGGGGGCGAGATTCACCCCTCCACTTT. The full variable domain, in which reference TRBV7-9 and TRBJ1-6 provide the parts outside the CDR3, is DTGVSQNPRHKITKRGQNVTFRCDPISEHNRLYWYRQTLGQGPEFLTYFQNEAQLEKSRLLSDRFSAERPKGSFSTLEIQRTEQGDSAMYLCASSHLDRGRDSPLHFGNGTRLTVT.

About this clonotype: A single base separates this from a much larger clone, so it may be a read error. The chain is built from TRBV6-2 or TRBV6-3 and TRBJ2-1, with 7 bases that match TRBD2. Per germline, CDR1 MNHEY and CDR2 SVGEGT. This CDR3 has 15 residues. The CDR3 DNA reads TGTGCCAGCAGCCGCAGCGGGGAGACCTACAATGGGCAGTTCTTC. Amino acids: CASSRSGETYNGQFF.